Shown below are 32 T cell receptor beta chains from a single sample sequenced in a study of beta chain features in type 1 diabetes. The authors reverse transcribed all of the isolated RNA, so sequencing captured expressed TCRB transcripts. Profiling relied on immunoSEQ multiplex PCR, and the TCRdb table lists in-frame clones only, not all of them. The data show fewer than 110,000 clones, about 26% seen once. General study points: Patients with Type 1 diabetes showed moderately but significantly shorter TCRB CDR3s in all four CD4+ subsets.

Antigens for these TCRs are unknown. Sequencing used central memory CD4+ T cells from blood. Receptors originate from a woman aged 18-29 years with type 1 diabetes.

In its sample, this clone was seen a few times. This chain uses TRBV4-1 with TRBJ2-1; the D gene is possibly TRBD2 (5 bases). Trimming cost V 6 bases and J 1 base, with 16 bases left between them. This CDR3 is built from 16 residues. Germline-derived CDR1 and CDR2 are MGHRA and YSYEKL. The CDR3 here is CASRPFGSRSYNEQFF. The CDR3 DNA reads as TGCGCCAGCAGGCCTTTTGGGAGTAGGTCCTACAATGAGCAGTTCTTC.

The rearrangement joins TRBV28 to TRBJ2-7; D gene unclear. There are 13 residues in the CDR3. The V gene lost 6 bases and the J gene lost 9 bases, with 18 bases spanning the gap. Germline CDR1 and CDR2: MDHEN and SYDVKM. The CDR3 bases are TGTGCCAGCAGCTCAACCCCTCTCACATGGCAGTACTTC. Protein product: CASSSTPLTWQYF.

This chain uses TRBV6-6 with TRBJ2-7; TRBD2 matches at 8 bases. The CDR3 covers 16 residues. Germline V gives CDR1 MNHNY, CDR2 SVGAGI (reference sequence). V lost 0 bases and J lost 8; bases outside the gene matches: 12. CDR3: CASSYSSSGRGGKQYV. For the CDR3, the DNA is TGTGCCAGCAGTTACTCGTCCAGCGGGAGAGGGGGGAAGCAGTACGTC.

This clone turned up a few times. The V gene is TRBV6-5, the J gene TRBJ2-3, with a tentative D call TRBD2 (6 bases). The CDR3 contains 16 residues. The ends were cut back, 2 bases at V and 0 bases at J, with 12 bases in the middle. Germline CDR1 and CDR2: MNHEY and SVGAGI. The CDR3 DNA reads TGTGCCAGCAGTTACGCTCTAGCGACCAGCACAGATACGCAGTATTTT. This sequence encodes CASSYALATSTDTQYF.

The V call is TRBV11-3, the J call TRBJ1-2, with D unclear. The germline V gene has CDR1 SGHNT and CDR2 YENEEA. Between the trimmed V and J ends, which lost 1 base and 6 bases, there was a span of 12 bases. The CDR3 has 14 residues. This CDR3 reads CASSLVSGLDGYTF. Written as DNA, the CDR3 is TGTGCCAGCAGCTTAGTGTCGGGTCTGGATGGCTACACCTTC.

This chain joins TRBV18 and TRBJ2-6; 10 bases agree with TRBD1. The CDR3 length is 18 residues. V shed 3 bases, J shed 1 base, and the junction held 6 bases outside the gene matches. Germline CDR1 and CDR2: KGHSH and LQKENI. This chain's CDR3 is CASSPPDRGWSGANVLTF. In DNA form, the CDR3 reads TGTGCCAGCTCACCTCCGGACAGGGGGTGGTCTGGGGCCAACGTCCTGACTTTC.

The chain has TRBV30 and TRBJ2-3; 9 bases agree with TRBD2. The ends lost 8 bases at V and 6 bases at J; junction bases unmatched: 6. The CDR3 is made up of 12 amino acids. The germline V gene has CDR1 GTSNPN and CDR2 SVGIG (reference sequence). As DNA, the CDR3 is TGTGCCCATAGCGGGAGCATGGATACGCAGTATTTT. Encoded protein: CAHSGSMDTQYF.

This clone was counted between two and nine times. This chain uses TRBV25-1 with TRBJ1-6; no clear D gene. V lost 5 bases to trimming and J lost 5 bases, with 4 bases between them. Germline CDR1 reads MGHDK; CDR2 reads SYGVNS. This CDR3 region has 12 residues. CDR3 sequence (DNA): TGTGCCAGCAGTTTCAATAATTCACCCCTCCACTTT. As protein: CASSFNNSPLHF.

The chain uses TRBV29-1 and TRBJ2-7, with TRBD2 as a possible D gene (5 bases). The germline V and J ends were trimmed by 4 bases and 7 bases, with 17 bases remaining between them. The CDR3 length is 13 residues. CDR1 is SQVTM and CDR2 is ANQGSEA in the germline V gene. The CDR3 coding sequence is TGCAGCGTTGTTGTGGACTCGTCAAGAGAGCAGTACTTC. The encoded protein is CSVVVDSSREQYF.

This chain links TRBV6-4 with TRBJ2-7, with D unresolved. This CDR3 is built from 15 residues. Trimming cost V 7 bases and J 2 bases, with 18 bases left between them. CDR1 is MRHNA, CDR2 SNTAGT, per germline. As DNA, the CDR3 is TGTGCCAGCATCCTAGACTCCTCACCTCCCTACGAGCAGTACGTC. Amino acid sequence: CASILDSSPPYEQYV.

This clone was observed a handful of times. This chain connects TRBV29-1 to TRBJ2-7; 8 bases map to TRBD2. Germline loops: CDR1 SQVTM, CDR2 ANQGSEA. J was trimmed by 3 bases and V by 4 bases; bases with no gene match: 11. This CDR3 comprises 15 residues. CDR3 amino acids: CSVVLTSGGIYEQYV. DNA for the CDR3: TGCAGCGTTGTCCTTACTAGCGGAGGAATCTACGAGCAGTACGTC.

The gene calls are TRBV5-1 and TRBJ2-1, with 8 bases matching TRBD2. The CDR3 runs 13 residues. Trimming took 3 bases from V and 6 from J; bases not matched to a gene: 2. Germline CDR1 and CDR2: SGHRS and YFSETQ. The chain's CDR3 is CASSYGTSNEQFF. The CDR3, as DNA: TGCGCCAGCAGCTACGGGACTAGCAATGAGCAGTTCTTC.

This clone came up a few times. The rearrangement uses TRBV11-2 and TRBJ1-1; 7 nucleotides line up with TRBD1. Trimming removed 0 bases from V and 4 bases from J; junction bases left unmatched: 5. Germline-derived CDR1 and CDR2 are SGHAT and FQNNGV. This CDR3 is built from 15 residues. CDR3 DNA sequence: TGTGCCAGCAGCTTAGACCCAGGGGGTGGCACTGAAGCTTTCTTT. Its protein is CASSLDPGGGTEAFF.

V usage is TRBV19 and J usage is TRBJ1-2; 7 bases are shared with TRBD1. The CDR3 length is 14 residues. V shed 5 bases, J shed 4 bases, and the junction held 7 bases outside the gene matches. Germline lookup yields CDR1 LNHDA and CDR2 SQIVND (reference sequence). This chain's CDR3 is CASSRQGGPYGYTF. The CDR3 nucleotides read TGTGCCAGTAGTCGGCAGGGGGGCCCCTATGGCTACACCTTC.

The rearrangement uses TRBV5-1 and TRBJ2-1; 7 positions agree with TRBD2. The CDR3 runs to 15 residues. Germline V CDR1 and CDR2: SGHRS, YFSETQ. The junction had 7 bases not matched to a gene; V was cut back by 3 bases and J by 4 bases. The CDR3 nucleotides read TGCGCCAGCAGCTATATAGCGGGCTCATACAATGAGCAGTTCTTC. This sequence encodes CASSYIAGSYNEQFF.

V is TRBV29-1 and J is TRBJ2-7; D possibly corresponds to TRBD1 (5 bases). CDR1 and CDR2 (germline): SQVTM, ANQGSEA. Trimming stripped 4 bases from V and 0 bases from J, with 10 bases between. The CDR3 has 13 amino acids. The CDR3 coding sequence is TGCAGCGTTGCGGACACCCACTCCTACGAGCAGTACTTC. This translates into CSVADTHSYEQYF.

The CDR3 DNA follows: TGTGCCATCAGCCCGGGGACTATTCATTCGGATACGCAGTATTTT. The encoded protein is CAISPGTIHSDTQYF. V gene TRBV10-3 combines with J gene TRBJ2-3; TRBD2 matches 7 bases. V was clipped by 6 bases and J by 6 bases; unmatched bases: 12. Germline CDR1 reads ENHRY; CDR2 reads SYGVKD. This CDR3 comprises 15 residues.

The chain recombines TRBV30 with TRBJ1-3; D is possibly TRBD1 (5 bases). V lost 5 bases and J lost 0, with 14 bases in between. The CDR3 spans 15 residues. The germline V gene encodes CDR1 GTSNPN and CDR2 SVGIG (reference sequence). CDR3 region: CAWVLSDTSGNTIYF. The CDR3 coding sequence is TGTGCCTGGGTTCTTTCGGACACCTCTGGAAACACCATATATTTT.

The V gene is TRBV4-3, the J gene TRBJ2-3; 14 nucleotides line up with TRBD2. CDR1 and CDR2 (germline): LGHNA, YSLEER. Losses at the gene ends were 4 bases for V and 3 bases for J; bases not matched to a gene: 6. The CDR3 loop spans 17 amino acids. The CDR3 DNA reads as TGCGCCAGCAGCCGGACTAGCGGGAGGATGGCTACAGATACGCAGTATTTT. This sequence encodes CASSRTSGRMATDTQYF.

There are a few counts of this clone. This CDR3 reads CAWQQGINYGYTF. The CDR3 nucleotides read TGTGCCTGGCAACAGGGGATAAACTATGGCTACACCTTC. This chain uses TRBV30 with TRBJ1-2; TRBD1 matches at 7 bases. Per the germline V gene, CDR1 is GTSNPN and CDR2 is SVGIG (reference sequence). Losses at the gene ends were 5 bases for V and 2 bases for J; bases not matched to a gene: 5. CDR3 length: 13 amino acids.

This clone was counted only a few times. The chain is built from TRBV7-2 and TRBJ2-4; the match to TRBD2 covers 9 bases. V lost 1 base and J lost 7; bases outside the gene matches: 2. CDR1 is SGHTA and CDR2 is FQGNSA in the germline V gene. The length of the CDR3 is 14 residues. CDR3 amino acids: CASSLGGRANIQYF. The CDR3 DNA is TGTGCCAGCAGCTTAGGCGGGAGGGCGAACATTCAGTACTTC.

The chain has TRBV5-6 and TRBJ1-3, with D possibly TRBD1 on 5 matching bases. Germline CDR1 is SGHDT and CDR2 is YYEEEE. The CDR3 is 13 residues long. V lost 4 bases, J lost 7 bases, and 12 bases lay in between. CDR3 in amino acids: CASSRGRANTIYF. In DNA form, the CDR3 reads TGTGCCAGCAGCAGGGGCAGGGCTAACACCATATATTTT.

This clone was seen a handful of times. The DNA for the CDR3 is TGTGCCAGCAGCTTCCGTAGCGGGAAGGAAGAGACCCAGTACTTC. It yields the protein CASSFRSGKEETQYF. This chain links TRBV7-2 with TRBJ2-5, with TRBD2 matching 8 bases. Germline loops: CDR1 SGHTA, CDR2 FQGNSA. The CDR3 loop spans 15 amino acids. The V and J ends lost 3 bases and 3 bases, in that order; junction bases with no gene match: 6.

The table lists this clone with a few counts. One end of the junction does not line up with germline, which may come from a read error. V is TRBV20-1 and J is TRBJ2-3; D is unclear. Germline V lookup: CDR1 DFQATT, CDR2 SNEGSKA (reference sequence). The CDR3 totals 11 residues. CDR3 loop: CSASLTETQYF. The CDR3 coding sequence is TGCAGTGCTAGCCTTACAGAGACGCAGTATTTT.

A few counts support this clone. The chain combines TRBV28 with TRBJ2-7; TRBD2 matches at 7 bases. The CDR3 contains 11 residues. V lost 8 bases and J lost 5; bases outside the gene matches: 3. Germline CDR1 MDHEN, CDR2 SYDVKM. This CDR3 is CASRTSDEQYF. CDR3 in DNA: TGTGCCAGCCGAACTAGCGACGAGCAGTACTTC.

The chain joins TRBV7-9 to TRBJ1-5; a possible D gene is TRBD1 (5 bases). V was pared by 5 bases and J by 1 base, with 9 bases between. Germline lookup yields CDR1 SEHNR and CDR2 FQNEAQ (reference sequence). The CDR3 loop spans 14 amino acids. The CDR3 DNA is TGTGCCAGCAGCCCTGGGGGGAGCAATCAGCCCCAGCATTTT. It specifies CASSPGGSNQPQHF.

This clone was detected only a few times. The chain employs TRBV28 and TRBJ1-4; 10 nucleotides align to TRBD1. The CDR3 runs to 15 residues. V lost 5 bases, J lost 7 bases, and 7 bases stayed unmatched. The germline V gene encodes CDR1 MDHEN and CDR2 SYDVKM. CDR3 sequence (DNA): TGTGCCAGCAGTCCTGGACAGGGGGTAGTTGAAAAACTGTTTTTT. It codes for CASSPGQGVVEKLFF.

This clone was picked up a small number of times. The chain recombines TRBV30 with TRBJ2-7; the D is unclear. The germline V and J ends were trimmed by 4 bases and 1 base, with 8 bases remaining between them. The CDR3 extends over 12 amino acids. Germline CDR1 reads GTSNPN; CDR2 reads SVGIG (reference sequence). The CDR3 loop reads CAWTGGSYEQYF. The CDR3, as DNA: TGTGCCTGGACTGGCGGATCCTACGAGCAGTACTTC.

This clone occurred many times. This chain links TRBV19 with TRBJ1-5; D ambiguous. This CDR3 is 14 amino acids long. CDR1 LNHDA and CDR2 SQIVND come from the germline V gene (reference sequence). Trimming took 8 bases from V and 0 from J, leaving 11 bases between them. CDR3 amino acids: CASADWSSNQPQHF. In DNA, the CDR3 is TGTGCCAGTGCCGATTGGAGTAGCAATCAGCCCCAGCATTTT.

V gene TRBV2 combines with J gene TRBJ2-1; tentative D call: TRBD1 (6 bases). V shed 3 bases and J shed 4 bases, with 10 bases lying between them. This CDR3 contains 14 residues. CDR1 SNHLY and CDR2 FYNNEI come from the germline V gene. In DNA, the CDR3 is TGTGCCAGCAGTGAGCAGGGGAGATACAATGAGCAGTTCTTC. Protein product: CASSEQGRYNEQFF.

This clone was observed a handful of times. The chain has TRBV5-1 and TRBJ1-5; possible D gene TRBD1, 6 bases. V was pared by 0 bases and J by 4 bases, with 17 bases between. In germline, CDR1 is SGHRS, CDR2 YFSETQ. The CDR3 contains 17 residues. The CDR3 loop is CASSLVVYRVQNQPQHF. In DNA form, the CDR3 reads TGCGCCAGCAGCTTGGTCGTCTACAGGGTTCAGAATCAGCCCCAGCATTTT.

The chain couples TRBV2 to TRBJ1-5; tentative D call: TRBD1 (5 bases). The V and J ends lost 7 bases and 6 bases respectively, with 16 bases between them. The CDR3 length is 14 residues. Germline V gene data show CDR1 as SNHLY and CDR2 as FYNNEI. The CDR3 region is CASTRARQGQPQHF. The CDR3 nucleotides read TGTGCCAGCACTCGGGCCCGGCAGGGTCAGCCCCAGCATTTT.